This is a list of T cell receptor beta chains from one sample in a study of T cell responses to AZD1222 COVID-19 vaccine. Clones were sequenced by immunoSEQ multiplex PCR, and TCRdb holds only the in-frame ones, with some missing. Found here are tens of thousands of clones, roughly 91% of them singletons; the top ten hold roughly 18%. The specimen was peripheral blood, collected 28 days after the second AZD1222 dose. The receptors were gathered from an adult who received the AZD1222 COVID-19 vaccine. CDR3s include the opening cysteine and the closing phenylalanine or tryptophan.

j_gene: TRBJ2-1; v_gene: TRBV7-2; CDR3aa: CASSLPRRGYNEQFF
j_gene: TRBJ1-3; v_gene: TRBV6-5; CDR3aa: CASKGPGNTIYF
j_gene: TRBJ1-4; v_gene: TRBV28; CDR3aa: CASRSSGTQEKLFF
j_gene: TRBJ1-3; v_gene: TRBV30; CDR3aa: CAWSASRAGNTIYF
j_gene: TRBJ2-3; v_gene: TRBV7-2; CDR3aa: CASGLSHSTDTQYF
j_gene: TRBJ2-2; v_gene: TRBV7-6; CDR3aa: CASSLRFRGGELFF
j_gene: TRBJ1-3; v_gene: TRBV4-1; CDR3aa: CASSQDIGTKGNTIYF
j_gene: TRBJ2-5; v_gene: TRBV2; CDR3aa: CASSEQATPQETQYF
j_gene: TRBJ1-1; v_gene: TRBV6-1; CDR3aa: CASSEGGIMNTEAFF
j_gene: TRBJ1-6; v_gene: TRBV9; CDR3aa: CASSAYRGQGNSPLHF
j_gene: TRBJ1-2; v_gene: TRBV3-1/TRBV3-2; CDR3aa: CASSQDQGSGGYTF
j_gene: TRBJ1-2; v_gene: TRBV5-6; CDR3aa: CASSSSPGDRLHGYTF
j_gene: TRBJ1-4; v_gene: TRBV11-2; CDR3aa: CASSTRQGAAEKLFF
j_gene: TRBJ1-1; v_gene: TRBV27; CDR3aa: CASSATGMNTEAFF
j_gene: TRBJ1-2; v_gene: TRBV4-1; CDR3aa: CASSHAAHVYGYTF
j_gene: TRBJ1-4; v_gene: TRBV7-9; CDR3aa: CASSKWTAATNEKLFF
j_gene: TRBJ1-1; v_gene: TRBV27; CDR3aa: CASSRAGGRGGTEAFF
j_gene: TRBJ1-2; v_gene: TRBV30; CDR3aa: CAWTKGNYGYTF
j_gene: TRBJ2-1; v_gene: TRBV5-1; CDR3aa: CASSLGAGALANEQFF
j_gene: TRBJ2-7; v_gene: TRBV30; CDR3aa: CAWSKGQGDYEQYF
j_gene: TRBJ2-5; v_gene: TRBV5-1; CDR3aa: CASSLAGLSVGAQYF
j_gene: TRBJ1-5; v_gene: TRBV24-1; CDR3aa: CATSDGAAYSNQPQHF
j_gene: TRBJ1-5; v_gene: TRBV28; CDR3aa: CASRRVLSRNSNQPQHF
j_gene: TRBJ2-1; v_gene: TRBV7-3; CDR3aa: CASSFGGGRNEQFF
j_gene: TRBJ2-7; v_gene: TRBV6-6; CDR3aa: CASSYGKESYEQYF
j_gene: TRBJ2-1; v_gene: TRBV5-4; CDR3aa: CASSSGAYNEQFF
j_gene: TRBJ2-2; v_gene: TRBV7-8; CDR3aa: CASSSLQGWTGELFF
j_gene: TRBJ1-1; v_gene: TRBV28; CDR3aa: CASSQGGQGVAFF
j_gene: TRBJ1-2; v_gene: TRBV9; CDR3aa: CASSVEPQGRNGYTF